This passage covers 19 T cell receptor beta chains from one sample sequenced in a study of OX40 agonist ivuxolimab in advanced cancers. Here immunoSEQ multiplex PCR was the method, and the copy in TCRdb shows in-frame clones only, minus some. In the table there are roughly 64,000 clones, around 89% of which are singletons. This specimen was CD4+ or CD8+ T cells sorted from blood, taken in a trial of the OX40 agonist ivuxolimab. The receptors derive from an adult with an advanced solid tumor such as melanoma, head and neck, liver or kidney cancer.

The chain joins TRBV4-1 to TRBJ2-7; D is uncertain. Deletions cut 0 bases from V and 1 base from J, with 10 bases between. The CDR3 contains 15 residues. CDR1 is MGHRA, CDR2 YSYEKL, per germline. The CDR3 nucleotides are TGCGCCAGCAGCCAAGAAAAGGGAAATTCCTACGAGCAGTACTTC. Translating gives CASSQEKGNSYEQYF.

This chain joins TRBV6-1 and TRBJ2-1; the D gene is possibly TRBD1 (5 bases). The CDR3 length is 13 residues. The germline V and J ends were trimmed by 0 bases and 5 bases, with 5 bases remaining between them. Germline CDR1 is MNHNS and CDR2 is SASEGT. In nucleotides, the CDR3 is TGTGCCAGCAGTGAAGCAGGGGACAATGAGCAGTTCTTC. As protein: CASSEAGDNEQFF.

This chain connects TRBV7-8 to TRBJ2-1; a weak D match, TRBD2 (5 bases). In germline, CDR1 is SGHVS, CDR2 FQNEAQ. Deletions cut 5 bases from V and 7 bases from J, with 9 bases between. The CDR3 contains 12 residues. Written as DNA, the CDR3 is TGTGCCAGCAGCGCCCTAGCTAATGAGCAGTTCTTC. Translation: CASSALANEQFF.

This sequence joins TRBV27 and TRBJ1-4, with D maybe TRBD1 (6 bases). Trimming left V 7 bases short and J 10 bases short, with 19 bases between. The length of the CDR3 is 14 residues. Germline-derived CDR1 and CDR2 are MNHEY and SMNVEV (reference sequence). The CDR3 loop is CASTALSGARKLFF. In nucleotides, the CDR3 is TGTGCCAGCACCGCTCTCTCGGGGGCCCGAAAACTGTTTTTT.

The chain links TRBV19 to TRBJ2-7; D is possibly TRBD2 (5 bases). V was shortened by 5 bases and J by 5 bases, with 16 bases between the two germline ends. The CDR3 loop spans 14 amino acids. The V gene's germline CDR1 is LNHDA and CDR2 SQIVND (reference sequence). The CDR3 loop reads CASSAGSTVNEQYF. CDR3 bases: TGTGCCAGTAGTGCGGGTAGTACGGTTAACGAGCAGTACTTC.

This sequence joins TRBV29-1 and TRBJ1-1; the D is unclear. Trimming took off 0 bases at V and 7 bases at J, with 6 bases between the two ends. Germline-derived CDR1 and CDR2 are SQVTM and ANQGSEA. This CDR3 contains 11 residues. CDR3 region: CSVEDISEAFF. CDR3 in DNA: TGCAGCGTTGAAGACATAAGTGAAGCTTTCTTT. Full variable domain (missing parts from reference TRBV29-1 and TRBJ1-1): SAVISQKPSRDICQRGTSLTIQCQVDSQVTMMFWYRQQPGQSLTLIATANQGSEATYESGFVIDKFPISRPNLTFSTLTVSNMSPEDSSIYLCSVEDISEAFFGQGTRLTVV.

This clone was recorded only once. The V and J genes are TRBV2 and TRBJ1-4; D unclear. CDR1 and CDR2 (germline): SNHLY, FYNNEI. The CDR3 is made up of 14 amino acids. Trimming shortened V by 7 bases and J by 9 bases, and 18 bases separated the two germline ends. CDR3 protein: CASTKDGEGKKLFF. As DNA, the CDR3 is TGTGCCAGCACAAAGGACGGGGAAGGGAAAAAACTGTTTTTT. Based on the CDR3 plus reference TRBV2 and TRBJ1-4, the full variable domain is EPEVTQTPSHQVTQMGQEVILRCVPISNHLYFYWYRQILGQKVEFLVSFYNNEISEKSEIFDDQFSVERPDGSNFTLKIRSTKLEDSAMYFCASTKDGEGKKLFFGSGTQLSVL.

The chain employs TRBV9 and TRBJ2-2; D may be TRBD1 (5 bases). CDR1 and CDR2 from the germline V gene are SGDLS and YYNGEE. This CDR3 comprises 18 residues. The V end lost 4 bases, the J end lost 4 bases, and 23 bases lay between the germline ends. The CDR3 DNA follows: TGTGCCAGCAGCTCCCGCGGAAGGGGCGGTGAGAGCACCGGGGAGCTGTTTTTT. Amino acids: CASSSRGRGGESTGELFF.

The chain couples TRBV5-1 to TRBJ1-2; the match to TRBD1 covers 9 bases. The CDR3 loop spans 16 amino acids. From germline, CDR1 is SGHRS and CDR2 YFSETQ. Trimming removed 4 bases from V and 6 bases from J; junction bases left unmatched: 13. This chain's CDR3 is CASSNSGTGPFHGYTF. The CDR3 coding sequence is TGCGCCAGCAGCAACTCCGGGACAGGGCCCTTCCATGGCTACACCTTC.

The gene calls are TRBV9 and TRBJ2-1; 7 bases fit TRBD2. Germline loops: CDR1 SGDLS, CDR2 YYNGEE. Unmatched junction bases numbered 6, after V lost 4 bases and J lost 5 bases. The CDR3 contains 14 residues. CDR3: CASSLRGLHNEQFF. CDR3 sequence (DNA): TGTGCCAGCAGCCTACGGGGACTACACAATGAGCAGTTCTTC.

The chain has TRBV7-9 and TRBJ1-1; D remains ambiguous. Germline CDR1 SEHNR, CDR2 FQNEAQ (reference sequence). The V and J ends lost 5 bases and 2 bases respectively, with 12 bases between them. The CDR3 loop spans 14 amino acids. CDR3 sequence (DNA): TGTGCCAGCAGCCCTACCCAGAAAAACACTGAAGCTTTCTTT. This translates into CASSPTQKNTEAFF.

A few counts support this clone. V usage is TRBV6-1 and J usage is TRBJ2-7, with a tentative D call TRBD1 (5 bases). V lost 6 bases, J lost 0 bases, and 6 bases lay in between. The CDR3 totals 12 residues. Germline assignment: CDR1 MNHNS and CDR2 SASEGT. This CDR3 is CASSDSSYEQYF. The CDR3 DNA is TGTGCCAGCAGCGACAGCTCCTACGAGCAGTACTTC.

This clone appeared a single time. The chain carries TRBV4-1 and TRBJ2-7; 8 bases agree with TRBD2. In germline, CDR1 is MGHRA, CDR2 YSYEKL. The J segment lost 4 bases and the V segment lost 1 base, leaving 6 bases of the junction unmatched. CDR3 length: 15 residues. The CDR3 bases are TGCGCCAGCAGCCAAGTCCCGGGACTAGGGTACGAGCAGTACTTC. It encodes CASSQVPGLGYEQYF.

The chain is built from TRBV19 and TRBJ2-1; D ambiguous. Germline values: CDR1 LNHDA, CDR2 SQIVND (reference sequence). The CDR3 runs 11 residues. The germline V and J ends were trimmed by 10 bases and 10 bases, with 14 bases remaining between them. The CDR3 loop reads CATRTPGEQFF. CDR3 nucleotides: TGTGCCACCCGAACCCCAGGCGAGCAGTTCTTC.

V gene TRBV4-1 combines with J gene TRBJ2-7, with D unresolved. Per the germline V gene, CDR1 is MGHRA and CDR2 is YSYEKL. V was clipped by 0 bases and J by 0 bases, with 9 bases between them. The length of the CDR3 is 15 residues. For the CDR3, the DNA is TGCGCCAGCAGCCAAGAAGTAAGAAGCTCCTACGAGCAGTACTTC. It yields the protein CASSQEVRSSYEQYF.

The V call is TRBV4-1, the J call TRBJ2-7, with unresolved D. The germline V gene has CDR1 MGHRA and CDR2 YSYEKL. This CDR3 region has 14 residues. The V gene lost 5 bases and the J gene lost 1 base, with 12 bases spanning the gap. The DNA for the CDR3 is TGCGCCAGCAGCAAACGCCAGTATTCCTACGAGCAGTACTTC. Amino acid sequence: CASSKRQYSYEQYF.

The rearrangement links TRBV29-1 to TRBJ2-3, with a tentative D call TRBD2 (5 bases). V gave up 8 bases and J gave up 1 base, with 10 bases separating them. Germline lookup yields CDR1 SQVTM and CDR2 ANQGSEA. The CDR3 loop spans 12 amino acids. CDR3 residues: CSTRTGTDTQYF. DNA for the CDR3: TGCAGCACCAGGACTGGCACAGATACGCAGTATTTT.

The chain is built from TRBV30 and TRBJ2-3, with TRBD2 identical over 8 bases. This CDR3 comprises 16 residues. Germline lookup yields CDR1 GTSNPN and CDR2 SVGIG (reference sequence). J was trimmed by 2 bases and V by 3 bases; bases with no gene match: 10. Here the CDR3 reads CAWSSAGLDFTDTQYF. The CDR3 bases are TGTGCCTGGAGCTCAGCGGGACTAGACTTCACAGATACGCAGTATTTT.

The chain links TRBV9 to TRBJ2-2, with D perhaps TRBD1 (6 bases). Germline lookup yields CDR1 SGDLS and CDR2 YYNGEE. This CDR3 has 14 amino acids. Trimming removed 4 bases from V and 6 bases from J, with 13 bases in between. This chain's CDR3 is CASSPMSGAGELFF. The DNA for the CDR3 is TGTGCCAGCAGCCCAATGTCAGGGGCCGGGGAGCTGTTTTTT.